The 20 T cell receptor beta chains reported below all come from one sample, sequenced in a study of T cells in tuberculosis. The repertoire was sequenced with immunoSEQ multiplex PCR; TCRdb's copy has only in-frame clones and lacks some. The sample carries some 31,000 clones, more than 75% recorded once. Time point meaning: new active TB diagnosis, blood taken before or within 7 days of starting treatment. The source was PBMCs, collected at tuberculosis diagnosis. The receptors here all came from an adult with tuberculosis.

V gene TRBV6-1 combines with J gene TRBJ2-7; TRBD2 might be the D (5 bases). The CDR3 runs to 14 residues. CDR1 MNHNS and CDR2 SASEGT come from the germline V gene. The V gene lost 2 bases and the J gene lost 2 bases, with 10 bases spanning the gap. DNA for the CDR3: TGTGCCAGCAGTGAATACCGGGGTACCTACGAGCAGTACTTC. This gives the protein CASSEYRGTYEQYF.

This clone was detected only a few times. The genes are TRBV30 and TRBJ1-2; the D gene is possibly TRBD1 (6 bases). Per germline, CDR1 GTSNPN and CDR2 SVGIG (reference sequence). The CDR3 sequence is 14 residues long. V was clipped by 0 bases and J by 8 bases, with 16 bases between them. The CDR3 DNA reads as TGTGCCTGGAGTGTAAATCTGGGGGCGCGCGGCTACACCTTC. Its protein is CAWSVNLGARGYTF.

The CDR3 nucleotides are TGTGCCAGCAGCTTATGGCAGGAAAATGAGCAGTTCTTC. Translation gives CASSLWQENEQFF. The chain links TRBV7-9 to TRBJ2-1; unclear D gene. The ends were cut back, 2 bases at V and 7 bases at J, with 9 bases in the middle. CDR3 length equals 13 residues. Germline-derived CDR1 and CDR2 are SEHNR and FQNEAQ (reference sequence).

This clone appeared once. The V and J genes are TRBV9 and TRBJ2-7, with 8 positions matching TRBD1. In germline, CDR1 is SGDLS, CDR2 YYNGEE. After removal of 0 bases from V and 4 bases from J, the junction contained 6 bases not matched to a gene. The CDR3 length is 15 residues. Written as DNA, the CDR3 is TGTGCCAGCAGCGTAGGAAGGACAGGGTATTACGAGCAGTACTTC. Amino acids: CASSVGRTGYYEQYF.

The V call is TRBV9, the J call TRBJ2-4; 7 bases are a match to TRBD1. V dropped 3 bases and J dropped 4; count of bases not matched to a gene: 10. This CDR3 contains 16 residues. CDR1 SGDLS and CDR2 YYNGEE come from the germline V gene. The CDR3 sequence: CASSDPPGTDKNIQYF. The CDR3 DNA is TGTGCCAGCAGCGACCCCCCCGGGACAGATAAAAACATTCAGTACTTC.

The rearrangement joins TRBV28 to TRBJ2-7, with TRBD2 matching 9 bases. The CDR3 runs 17 residues. V lost 1 base, J lost 2 bases, and 9 bases stayed unmatched. Germline lookup yields CDR1 MDHEN and CDR2 SYDVKM. CDR3 in DNA: TGTGCCAGCAGTTTATTGGTAGTAGCGGGAGACACCTACGAGCAGTACTTC. This gives the protein CASSLLVVAGDTYEQYF. Full variable domain (missing parts from reference TRBV28 and TRBJ2-7): DVKVTQSSRYLVKRTGEKVFLECVQDMDHENMFWYRQDPGLGLRLIYFSYDVKMKEKGDIPEGYSVSREKKERFSLILESASTNQTSMYLCASSLLVVAGDTYEQYFGPGTRLTVT.

This chain connects TRBV6-1 to TRBJ1-5; TRBD1 is a possible D gene (5 bases). V shed 8 bases and J shed 8 bases, with 19 bases lying between them. The germline V gene has CDR1 MNHNS and CDR2 SASEGT. The CDR3 covers 14 residues. CDR3 DNA sequence: TGTGCCAGCGGACCCAGGGACTCAGGAGAGCCCCAGCATTTT. It codes for CASGPRDSGEPQHF.

The CDR3 DNA sequence: TGCGCCAGCCGTTCCAGGGGCGCCGGGGAGCTGTTTTTT. This translates into CASRSRGAGELFF. V is TRBV5-1 and J is TRBJ2-2, with D maybe TRBD1 (6 bases). Germline-derived CDR1 and CDR2 are SGHRS and YFSETQ. Deletions cut 7 bases from V and 6 bases from J, with 13 bases between. This CDR3 has 13 amino acids.

The gene calls are TRBV5-1 and TRBJ1-4; TRBD1 might be the D (5 bases). Germline V gene lookup returns CDR1 SGHRS and CDR2 YFSETQ. CDR3 size: 15 residues. Trimming stripped 4 bases from V and 10 bases from J, with 20 bases between. The CDR3 DNA reads TGCGCCAGCAGCCCGGAGGGGCAAGTGGCGGGAAAACTGTTTTTT. Its translation: CASSPEGQVAGKLFF.

This clone showed up just once. This rearrangement joins TRBV28 to TRBJ2-7; TRBD2 aligns across 7 bases. Unmatched junction bases numbered 7, after V lost 4 bases and J lost 4 bases. From germline, CDR1 is MDHEN and CDR2 SYDVKM. This CDR3 region has 14 residues. This CDR3 reads CASSYGLEEYEQYF. CDR3 DNA sequence: TGTGCCAGCAGTTATGGACTAGAGGAATACGAGCAGTACTTC. The variable domain in full, with the rest retrieved from reference TRBV28 and TRBJ2-7, is DVKVTQSSRYLVKRTGEKVFLECVQDMDHENMFWYRQDPGLGLRLIYFSYDVKMKEKGDIPEGYSVSREKKERFSLILESASTNQTSMYLCASSYGLEEYEQYFGPGTRLTVT.

The chain uses TRBV5-1 and TRBJ1-4; 8 bases fit TRBD1. Germline trimming cut 7 bases from V and 4 bases from J; bases unmatched to any gene: 3. This CDR3 is 13 amino acids long. Per the germline V gene, CDR1 is SGHRS and CDR2 is YFSETQ. The CDR3, as DNA: TGCGCCAGCGCACAGGGGGGTAATGAAAAACTGTTTTTT. It translates to CASAQGGNEKLFF.

The chain combines TRBV27 with TRBJ1-2; D is unclear. This CDR3 is built from 15 residues. CDR1 is MNHEY and CDR2 is SMNVEV in the germline V gene (reference sequence). The V end lost 3 bases, the J end lost 0 bases, and 11 bases lay between the germline ends. CDR3 bases: TGTGCCAGCAGTTTGTCTCCCAGGCCTAACTATGGCTACACCTTC. Protein: CASSLSPRPNYGYTF.

Written as DNA, the CDR3 is TGCAGCGTTGATGGGACTAGCGGGAGCTCCTACAATGAGCAGTTCTTC. Translation gives CSVDGTSGSSYNEQFF. This chain joins TRBV29-1 and TRBJ2-1; 14 nucleotides agree with TRBD2. This CDR3 contains 16 residues. With 3 bases clipped from V and 0 bases from J, the junction kept 1 base outside the gene matches. Germline loops: CDR1 SQVTM, CDR2 ANQGSEA.

The chain combines TRBV11-2 with TRBJ1-4, with TRBD1 matching 7 bases. V lost 4 bases to trimming and J lost 6 bases; unmatched junction nucleotides: 11. The CDR3 sequence is 16 residues long. In germline, CDR1 is SGHAT, CDR2 FQNNGV. CDR3 region: CASSYPRQGWDEKLFF. The CDR3 DNA is TGTGCCAGCAGCTACCCCAGACAGGGTTGGGATGAAAAACTGTTTTTT.

The CDR3 loop reads CASSLGGGVTTLQYF. For the CDR3, the DNA is TGTGCCAGCAGCTTGGGTGGCGGGGTTACGACCCTCCAGTACTTC. The chain links TRBV5-6 to TRBJ2-7, with a weak D call TRBD2 (6 bases). Deletions cut 0 bases from V and 10 bases from J, with 20 bases between. CDR1 and CDR2 from the germline V gene are SGHDT and YYEEEE. The CDR3 covers 15 residues. Variable domain in full (rest from reference TRBV5-6 and TRBJ2-7): DAGVTQSPTHLIKTRGQQVTLRCSPKSGHDTVSWYQQALGQGPQFIFQYYEEEERQRGNFPDRFSGHQFPNYSSELNVNALLLGDSALYLCASSLGGGVTTLQYFGPGTRLTVT.

This clone was picked up one time. The gene calls are TRBV19 and TRBJ1-2; 8 bases are shared with TRBD1. Losses at the gene ends were 6 bases for V and 8 bases for J; bases not matched to a gene: 8. The CDR3 has 13 amino acids. Germline lookup yields CDR1 LNHDA and CDR2 SQIVND (reference sequence). The CDR3 DNA reads TGTGCCAGTAGCAGCACAGGGGGAGGAGGCTACACCTTC. It is translated as CASSSTGGGGYTF.

The rearrangement links TRBV19 to TRBJ2-7, with a tentative D call TRBD2 (6 bases). Trimming took 4 bases from V and 5 from J, leaving 21 bases between them. This CDR3 is 16 amino acids long. Looked up from germline, CDR1 is LNHDA and CDR2 is SQIVND (reference sequence). The CDR3 spells CASSTGPGESVNEQYF. The CDR3 bases are TGTGCCAGTAGTACAGGACCGGGAGAGTCAGTTAACGAGCAGTACTTC.

This chain uses TRBV19 with TRBJ2-7; D is unclear. The CDR3 spans 11 residues. Germline CDR1 and CDR2: LNHDA and SQIVND (reference sequence). With 0 bases removed from V and 10 bases from J, the gap between germline ends came to 7 bases. The CDR3 sequence is CASSIDQIQYF. The CDR3 bases are TGTGCCAGTAGTATAGACCAGATACAGTACTTC.

Concerning this clone: A read error may produce the germline difference seen at one junction end. Here the CDR3 reads CASSLGRNF. CDR3 DNA sequence: TGTGCCAGCAGCTTAGGGAGAAACTTC. The rearrangement joins TRBV7-9 to TRBJ2-5; D is undetermined. Germline lookup yields CDR1 SEHNR and CDR2 FQNEAQ (reference sequence). The CDR3 runs to 9 residues.

V gene TRBV30 combines with J gene TRBJ2-5; perhaps TRBD2 as D (6 bases). The CDR3 loop spans 15 amino acids. The germline CDR1 and CDR2 sequences are GTSNPN and SVGIG (reference sequence). The V gene lost 0 bases and the J gene lost 3 bases, with 14 bases spanning the gap. CDR3 nucleotide sequence: TGTGCCTGGAGTGTACACGGGACTTTAAAAGAGACCCAGTACTTC. Protein: CAWSVHGTLKETQYF.